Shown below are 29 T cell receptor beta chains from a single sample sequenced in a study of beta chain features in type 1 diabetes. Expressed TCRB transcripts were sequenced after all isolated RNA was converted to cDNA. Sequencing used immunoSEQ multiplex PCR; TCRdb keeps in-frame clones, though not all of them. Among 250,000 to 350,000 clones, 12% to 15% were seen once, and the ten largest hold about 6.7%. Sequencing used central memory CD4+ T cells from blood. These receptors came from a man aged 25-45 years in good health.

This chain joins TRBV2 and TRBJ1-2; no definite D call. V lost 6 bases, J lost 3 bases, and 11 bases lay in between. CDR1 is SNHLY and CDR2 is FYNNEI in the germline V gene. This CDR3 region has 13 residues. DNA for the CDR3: TGTGCCAGCAGGGCTGACACGGACTATGGCTACACCTTC. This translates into CASRADTDYGYTF.

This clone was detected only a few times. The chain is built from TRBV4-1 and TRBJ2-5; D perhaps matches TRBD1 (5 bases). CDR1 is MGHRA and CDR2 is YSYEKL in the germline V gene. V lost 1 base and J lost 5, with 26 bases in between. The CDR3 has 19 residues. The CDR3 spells CASSQVASEQDIPGETQYF. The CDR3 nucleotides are TGCGCCAGCAGCCAAGTGGCCTCGGAACAGGACATCCCTGGGGAGACCCAGTACTTC.

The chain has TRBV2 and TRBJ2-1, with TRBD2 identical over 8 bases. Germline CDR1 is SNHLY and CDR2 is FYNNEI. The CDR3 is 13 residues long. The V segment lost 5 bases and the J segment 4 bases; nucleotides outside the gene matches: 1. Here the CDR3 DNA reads TGTGCCAGCAGTATAGCGGGGTACAATGAGCAGTTCTTC. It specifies CASSIAGYNEQFF.

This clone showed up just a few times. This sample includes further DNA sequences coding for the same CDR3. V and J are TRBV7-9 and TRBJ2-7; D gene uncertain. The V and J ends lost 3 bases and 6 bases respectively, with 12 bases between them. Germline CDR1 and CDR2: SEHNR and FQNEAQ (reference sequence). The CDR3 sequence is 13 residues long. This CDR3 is CASSFGILGEQYV. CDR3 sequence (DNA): TGTGCCAGCAGCTTCGGTATATTAGGCGAGCAGTACGTC.

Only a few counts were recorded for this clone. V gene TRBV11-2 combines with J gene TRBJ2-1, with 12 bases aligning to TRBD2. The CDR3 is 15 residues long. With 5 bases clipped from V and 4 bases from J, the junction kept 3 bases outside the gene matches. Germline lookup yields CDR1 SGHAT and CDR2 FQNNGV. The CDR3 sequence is CASSRGTSGYNEQFF. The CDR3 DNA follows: TGTGCCAGCAGCAGAGGGACTAGCGGGTACAATGAGCAGTTCTTC.

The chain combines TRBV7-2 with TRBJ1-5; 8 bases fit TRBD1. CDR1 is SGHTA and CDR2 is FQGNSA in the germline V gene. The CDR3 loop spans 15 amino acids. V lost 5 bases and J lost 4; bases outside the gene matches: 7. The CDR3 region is CASSPGQGKNQPQHF. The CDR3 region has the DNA TGTGCCAGCAGCCCTGGACAGGGCAAAAATCAGCCCCAGCATTTT.

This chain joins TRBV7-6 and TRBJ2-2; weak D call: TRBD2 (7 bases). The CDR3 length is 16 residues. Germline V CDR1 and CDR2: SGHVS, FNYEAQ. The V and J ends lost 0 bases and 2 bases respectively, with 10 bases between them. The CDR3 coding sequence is TGTGCCAGCAGCTTAGCGGGGGGGCTAAACACCGGGGAGCTGTTTTTT. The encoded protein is CASSLAGGLNTGELFF.

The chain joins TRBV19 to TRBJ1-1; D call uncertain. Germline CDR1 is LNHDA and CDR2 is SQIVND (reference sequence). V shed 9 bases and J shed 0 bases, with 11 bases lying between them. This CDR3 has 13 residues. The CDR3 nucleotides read TGTGCCAGCAGATACGCCATGAACACTGAAGCTTTCTTT. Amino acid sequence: CASRYAMNTEAFF.

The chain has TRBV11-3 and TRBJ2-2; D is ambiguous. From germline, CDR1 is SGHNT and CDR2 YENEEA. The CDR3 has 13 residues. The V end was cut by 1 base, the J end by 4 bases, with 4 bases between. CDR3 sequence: CASSLASTGELFF. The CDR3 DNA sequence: TGTGCCAGCAGCTTAGCCTCCACCGGGGAGCTGTTTTTT.

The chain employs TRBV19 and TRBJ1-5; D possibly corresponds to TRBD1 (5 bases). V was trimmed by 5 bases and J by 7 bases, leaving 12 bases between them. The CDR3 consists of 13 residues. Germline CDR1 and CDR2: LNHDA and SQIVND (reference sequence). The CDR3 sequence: CASSSQGTQPQHF. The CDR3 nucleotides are TGTGCCAGTAGTTCCCAGGGCACCCAGCCCCAGCATTTT.

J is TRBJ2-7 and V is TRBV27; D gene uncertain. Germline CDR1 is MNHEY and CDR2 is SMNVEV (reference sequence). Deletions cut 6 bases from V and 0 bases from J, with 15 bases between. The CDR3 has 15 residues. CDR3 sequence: CASSPSLSSSYEQYF. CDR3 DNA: TGTGCCAGCAGCCCCTCACTGTCTTCCTCCTACGAGCAGTACTTC.

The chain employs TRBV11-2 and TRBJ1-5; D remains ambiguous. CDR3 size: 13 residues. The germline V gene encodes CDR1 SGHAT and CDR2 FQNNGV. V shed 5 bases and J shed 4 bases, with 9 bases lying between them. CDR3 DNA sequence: TGTGCCAGCAGCCCCTCGGGGAATCAGCCCCAGCATTTT. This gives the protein CASSPSGNQPQHF.

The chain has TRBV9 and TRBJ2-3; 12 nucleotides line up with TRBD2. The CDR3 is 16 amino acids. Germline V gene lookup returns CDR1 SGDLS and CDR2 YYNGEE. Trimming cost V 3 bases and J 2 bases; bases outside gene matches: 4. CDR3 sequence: CASSALAGGNTDTQYF. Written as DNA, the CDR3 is TGTGCCAGCAGCGCCCTAGCGGGAGGGAACACAGATACGCAGTATTTT.

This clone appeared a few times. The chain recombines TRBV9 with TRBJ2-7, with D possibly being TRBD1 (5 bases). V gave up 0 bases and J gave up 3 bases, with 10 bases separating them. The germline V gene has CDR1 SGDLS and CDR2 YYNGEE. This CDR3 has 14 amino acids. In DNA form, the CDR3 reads TGTGCCAGCAGCGTAGCTACAGGTAACTACGAGCAGTACTTC. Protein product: CASSVATGNYEQYF. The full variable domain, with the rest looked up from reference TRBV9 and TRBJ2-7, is DSGVTQTPKHLITATGQRVTLRCSPRSGDLSVYWYQQSLDQGLQFLIQYYNGEERAKGNILERFSAQQFPDLHSELNLSSLELGDSALYFCASSVATGNYEQYFGPGTRLTVT.

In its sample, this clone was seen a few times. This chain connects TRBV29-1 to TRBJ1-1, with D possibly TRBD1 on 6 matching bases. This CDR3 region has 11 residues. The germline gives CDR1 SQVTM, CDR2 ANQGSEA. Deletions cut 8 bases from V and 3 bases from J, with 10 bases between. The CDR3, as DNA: TGCAGCACCTACAGGGACACTGAAGCTTTCTTT. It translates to CSTYRDTEAFF.

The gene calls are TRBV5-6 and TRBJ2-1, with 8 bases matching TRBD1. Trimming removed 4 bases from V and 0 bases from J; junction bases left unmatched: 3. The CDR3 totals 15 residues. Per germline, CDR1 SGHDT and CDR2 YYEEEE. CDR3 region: CASSLGTGSYNEQFF. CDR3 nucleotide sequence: TGTGCCAGCAGCCTGGGGACAGGCTCCTACAATGAGCAGTTCTTC.

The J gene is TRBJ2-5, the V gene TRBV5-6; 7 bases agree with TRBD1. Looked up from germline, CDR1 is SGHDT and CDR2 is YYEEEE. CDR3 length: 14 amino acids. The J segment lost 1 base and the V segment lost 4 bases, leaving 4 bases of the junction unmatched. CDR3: CASSVTGAQETQYF. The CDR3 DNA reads TGTGCCAGCAGCGTCACAGGGGCCCAAGAGACCCAGTACTTC.

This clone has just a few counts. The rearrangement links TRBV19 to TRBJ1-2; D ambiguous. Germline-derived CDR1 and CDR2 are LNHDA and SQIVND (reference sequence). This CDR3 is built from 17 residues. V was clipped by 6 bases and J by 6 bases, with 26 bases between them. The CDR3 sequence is CASRNLMGRGEVNGYTF. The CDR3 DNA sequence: TGTGCCAGTAGGAATCTTATGGGCCGGGGTGAGGTTAATGGCTACACCTTC.

CDR3 amino acids: CASSLDHGQGGYTF. DNA for the CDR3: TGCGCCAGCAGCTTGGACCACGGACAGGGTGGCTACACCTTC. The J gene is TRBJ1-2, the V gene TRBV5-1; 8 bases map to TRBD1. V shed 0 bases and J 7 bases; nucleotides not matched to a gene: 5. The CDR3 runs to 14 residues. Germline CDR1 is SGHRS and CDR2 is YFSETQ.

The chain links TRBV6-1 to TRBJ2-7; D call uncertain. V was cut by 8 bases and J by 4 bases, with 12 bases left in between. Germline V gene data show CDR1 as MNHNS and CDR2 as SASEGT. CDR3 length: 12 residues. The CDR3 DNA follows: TGTGCCAGCGTCGGATTCCCGTACGAGCAGTACGTC. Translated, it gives CASVGFPYEQYV.

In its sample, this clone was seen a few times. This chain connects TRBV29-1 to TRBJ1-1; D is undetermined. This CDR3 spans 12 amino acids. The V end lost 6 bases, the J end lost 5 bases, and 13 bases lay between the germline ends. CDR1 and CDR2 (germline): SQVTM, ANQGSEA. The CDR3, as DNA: TGCAGCGTAAACCTGGGGAGAACTGAAGCTTTCTTT. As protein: CSVNLGRTEAFF.

The CDR3 DNA is TGTGCCAGCAGCTCTGTGGGGGAGACCCAGTACTTC. Its translation is CASSSVGETQYF. This chain links TRBV11-2 with TRBJ2-5; D gene unclear. Trimming left V 4 bases short and J 5 bases short, with 8 bases between. CDR3 size: 12 residues. Germline loops: CDR1 SGHAT, CDR2 FQNNGV.

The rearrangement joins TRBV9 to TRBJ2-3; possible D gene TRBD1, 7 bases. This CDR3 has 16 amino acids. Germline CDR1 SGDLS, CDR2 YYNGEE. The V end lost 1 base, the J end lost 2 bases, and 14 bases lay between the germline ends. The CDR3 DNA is TGTGCCAGCAGCGTAAGTGGGGGGACAGTCACAGATACGCAGTATTTT. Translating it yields CASSVSGGTVTDTQYF.

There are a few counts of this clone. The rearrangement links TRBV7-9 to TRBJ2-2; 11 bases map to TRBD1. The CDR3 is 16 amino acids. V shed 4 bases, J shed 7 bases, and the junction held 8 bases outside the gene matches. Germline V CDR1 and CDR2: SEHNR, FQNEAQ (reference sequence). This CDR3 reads CASSSWTGGSSGELFF. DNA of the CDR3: TGTGCCAGCAGCTCCTGGACAGGGGGCTCTAGCGGGGAGCTGTTTTTT.

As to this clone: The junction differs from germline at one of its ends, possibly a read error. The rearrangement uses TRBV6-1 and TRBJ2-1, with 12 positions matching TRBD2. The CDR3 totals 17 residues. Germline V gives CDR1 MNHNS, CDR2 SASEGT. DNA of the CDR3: TGTGCCAGCAGCGAAGAAAAGCTAGCGGGGGGGCCCAATGAGCAGTTCTTC. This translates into CASSEEKLAGGPNEQFF.

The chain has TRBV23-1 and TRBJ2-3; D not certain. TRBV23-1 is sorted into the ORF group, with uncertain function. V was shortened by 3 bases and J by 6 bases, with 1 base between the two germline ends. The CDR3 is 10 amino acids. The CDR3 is CASSQDTQYF. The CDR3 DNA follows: TGCGCCAGCAGTCAGGATACGCAGTATTTT.

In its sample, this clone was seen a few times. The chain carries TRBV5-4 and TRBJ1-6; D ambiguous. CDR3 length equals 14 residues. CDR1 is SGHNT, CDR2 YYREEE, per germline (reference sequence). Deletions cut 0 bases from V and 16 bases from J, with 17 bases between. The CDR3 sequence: CASSLGTRGAALHF. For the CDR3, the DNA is TGTGCCAGCAGCTTGGGAACTCGGGGAGCGGCTCTCCACTTT. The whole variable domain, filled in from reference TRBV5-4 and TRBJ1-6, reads ETGVTQSPTHLIKTRGQQVTLRCSSQSGHNTVSWYQQALGQGPQFIFQYYREEENGRGNFPPRFSGLQFPNYSSELNVNALELDDSALYLCASSLGTRGAALHFGNGTRLTVT.

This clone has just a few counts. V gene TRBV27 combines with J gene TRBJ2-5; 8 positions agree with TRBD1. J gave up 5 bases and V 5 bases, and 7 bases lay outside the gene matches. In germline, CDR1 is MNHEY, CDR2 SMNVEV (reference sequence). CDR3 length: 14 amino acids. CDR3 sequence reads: CASSIRQGRETQYF. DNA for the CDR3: TGTGCCAGCAGTATAAGACAGGGGAGGGAGACCCAGTACTTC.

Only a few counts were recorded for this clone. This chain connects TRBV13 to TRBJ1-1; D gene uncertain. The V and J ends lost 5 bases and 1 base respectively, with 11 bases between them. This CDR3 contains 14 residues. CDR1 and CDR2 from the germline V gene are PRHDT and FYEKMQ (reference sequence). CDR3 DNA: TGTGCCAGCAGCCTCGACCCCTGGAACACTGAAGCTTTCTTT. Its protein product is CASSLDPWNTEAFF.